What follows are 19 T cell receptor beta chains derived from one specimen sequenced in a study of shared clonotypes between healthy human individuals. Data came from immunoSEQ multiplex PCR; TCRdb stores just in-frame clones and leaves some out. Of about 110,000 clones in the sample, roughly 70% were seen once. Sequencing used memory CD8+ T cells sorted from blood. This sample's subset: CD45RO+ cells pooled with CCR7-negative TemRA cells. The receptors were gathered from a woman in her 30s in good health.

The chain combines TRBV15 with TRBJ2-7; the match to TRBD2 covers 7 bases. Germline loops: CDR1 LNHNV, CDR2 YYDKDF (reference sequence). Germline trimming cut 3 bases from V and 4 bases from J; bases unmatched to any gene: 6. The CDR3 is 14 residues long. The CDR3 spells CATSSSGLAYEQYF. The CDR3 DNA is TGTGCCACCAGCAGTAGCGGGCTGGCTTACGAGCAGTACTTC.

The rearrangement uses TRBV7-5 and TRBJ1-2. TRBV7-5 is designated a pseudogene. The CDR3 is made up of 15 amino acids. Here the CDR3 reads CASSSREAANYGYTF. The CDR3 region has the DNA TGTGCCAGCAGCTCCCGAGAGGCAGCTAACTATGGCTACACCTTC.

CDR3 in DNA: TGCGCCAGCAGCGCCCGGACTAGCGGACTGGATACGCAGTATTTT. Translated: CASSARTSGLDTQYF. This sequence joins TRBV10-1 and TRBJ2-3; 10 bases match TRBD2. The J segment lost 6 bases and the V segment lost 6 bases, leaving 9 bases of the junction unmatched. Germline V lookup: CDR1 WNHNN, CDR2 SYGVQD (reference sequence). This CDR3 has 15 amino acids.

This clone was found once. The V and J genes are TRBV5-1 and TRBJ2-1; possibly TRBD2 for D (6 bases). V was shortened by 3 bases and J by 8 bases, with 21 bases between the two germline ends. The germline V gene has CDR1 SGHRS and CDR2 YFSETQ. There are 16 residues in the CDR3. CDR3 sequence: CASSSDSGGAPDEQFF. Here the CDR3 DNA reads TGCGCCAGCAGCTCAGATAGCGGTGGGGCCCCGGATGAGCAGTTCTTC.

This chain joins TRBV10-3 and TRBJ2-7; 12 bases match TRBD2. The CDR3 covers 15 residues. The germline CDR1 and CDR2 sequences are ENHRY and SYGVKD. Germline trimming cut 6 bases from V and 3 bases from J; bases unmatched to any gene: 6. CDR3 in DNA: TGTGCCATCAGGGAACTAGCGGGAGGATTCTACGAGCAGTACTTC. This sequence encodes CAIRELAGGFYEQYF.

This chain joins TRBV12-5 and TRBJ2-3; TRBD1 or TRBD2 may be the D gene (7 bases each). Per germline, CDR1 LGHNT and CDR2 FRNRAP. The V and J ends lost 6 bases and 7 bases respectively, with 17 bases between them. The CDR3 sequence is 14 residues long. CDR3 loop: CASGRDREGYTQYF. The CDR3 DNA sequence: TGTGCTAGTGGCCGTGACAGGGAGGGATATACGCAGTATTTT.

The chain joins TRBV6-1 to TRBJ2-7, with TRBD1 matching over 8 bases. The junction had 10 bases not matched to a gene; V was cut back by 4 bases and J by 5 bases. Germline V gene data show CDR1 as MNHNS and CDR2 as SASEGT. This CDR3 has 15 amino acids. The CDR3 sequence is CASSVTGGSIHEQYF. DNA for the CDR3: TGTGCCAGCAGTGTAACAGGGGGTTCAATCCACGAGCAGTACTTC.

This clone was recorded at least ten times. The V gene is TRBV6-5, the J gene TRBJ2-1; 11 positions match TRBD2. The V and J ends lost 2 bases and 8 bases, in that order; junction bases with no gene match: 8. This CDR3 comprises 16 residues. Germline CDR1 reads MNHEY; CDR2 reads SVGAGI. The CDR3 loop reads CASSYGTLAGGYEQFF. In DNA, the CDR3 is TGTGCCAGCAGTTACGGAACGTTAGCGGGAGGGTATGAGCAGTTCTTC.

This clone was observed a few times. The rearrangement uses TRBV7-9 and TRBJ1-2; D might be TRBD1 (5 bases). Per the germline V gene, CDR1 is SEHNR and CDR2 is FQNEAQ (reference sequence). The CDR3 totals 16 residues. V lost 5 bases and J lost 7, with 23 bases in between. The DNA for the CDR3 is TGTGCCAGCAGCACTGGGACCTTGGTGGACTTAAGTGGCTACACCTTC. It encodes CASSTGTLVDLSGYTF.

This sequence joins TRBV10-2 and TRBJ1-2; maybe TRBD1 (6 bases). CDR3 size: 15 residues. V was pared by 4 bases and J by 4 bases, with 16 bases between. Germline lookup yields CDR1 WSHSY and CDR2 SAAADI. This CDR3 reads CASSGAGGAGYGYTF. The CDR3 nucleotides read TGCGCCAGCAGTGGAGCGGGGGGCGCGGGCTATGGCTACACCTTC.

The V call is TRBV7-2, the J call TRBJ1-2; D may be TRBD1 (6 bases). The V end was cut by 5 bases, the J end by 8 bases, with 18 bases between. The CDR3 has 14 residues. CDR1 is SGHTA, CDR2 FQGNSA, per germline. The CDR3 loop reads CASSPGTGMEGYTF. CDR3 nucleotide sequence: TGTGCCAGCAGCCCTGGAACAGGGATGGAGGGCTACACCTTC.

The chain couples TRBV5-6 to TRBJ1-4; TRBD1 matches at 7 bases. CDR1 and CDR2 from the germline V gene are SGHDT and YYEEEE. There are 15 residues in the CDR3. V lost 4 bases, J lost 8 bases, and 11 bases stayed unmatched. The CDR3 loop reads CASSDDRAKGEKLFF. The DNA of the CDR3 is TGTGCCAGCAGCGATGACAGGGCCAAGGGCGAAAAACTGTTTTTT.

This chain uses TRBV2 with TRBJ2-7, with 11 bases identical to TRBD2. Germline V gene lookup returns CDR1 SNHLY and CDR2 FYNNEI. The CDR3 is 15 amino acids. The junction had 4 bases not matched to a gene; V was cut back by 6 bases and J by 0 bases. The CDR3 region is CASRALAGGSYEQYF. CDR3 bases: TGTGCCAGCAGAGCCCTAGCGGGAGGCTCCTACGAGCAGTACTTC.

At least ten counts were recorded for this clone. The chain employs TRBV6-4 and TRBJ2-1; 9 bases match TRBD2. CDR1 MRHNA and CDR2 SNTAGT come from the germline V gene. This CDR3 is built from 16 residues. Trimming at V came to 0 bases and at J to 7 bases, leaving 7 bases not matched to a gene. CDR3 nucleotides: TGTGCCAGCAGTGACTCTAGCGGGAGTCCGGGGAATGAGCAGTTCTTC. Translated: CASSDSSGSPGNEQFF.

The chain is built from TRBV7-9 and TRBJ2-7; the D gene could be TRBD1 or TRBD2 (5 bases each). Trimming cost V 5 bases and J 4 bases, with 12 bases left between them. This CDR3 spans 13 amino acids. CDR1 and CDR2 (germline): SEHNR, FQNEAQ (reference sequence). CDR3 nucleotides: TGTGCCAGCAGCCCCCGGGGCGCGTACGAGCAGTACTTC. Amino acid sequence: CASSPRGAYEQYF.

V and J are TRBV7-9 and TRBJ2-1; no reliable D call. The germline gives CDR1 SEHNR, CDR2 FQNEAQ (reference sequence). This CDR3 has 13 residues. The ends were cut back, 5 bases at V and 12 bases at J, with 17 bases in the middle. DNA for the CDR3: TGTGCCAGCAGCCCGAAAAGAGGAGAAAGGCAGTTCTTC. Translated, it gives CASSPKRGERQFF.

CDR3 residues: CATHAGLNEKLFF. The CDR3 nucleotides are TGTGCCACCCACGCCGGACTTAATGAAAAACTGTTTTTT. The rearrangement uses TRBV28 and TRBJ1-4; D not certain. Trimming cost V 10 bases and J 4 bases, with 13 bases left between them. This CDR3 spans 13 amino acids. The germline CDR1 and CDR2 sequences are MDHEN and SYDVKM.

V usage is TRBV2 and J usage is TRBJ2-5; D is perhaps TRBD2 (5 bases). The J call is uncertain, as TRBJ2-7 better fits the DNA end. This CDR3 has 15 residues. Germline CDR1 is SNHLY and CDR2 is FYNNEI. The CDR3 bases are TGTGCCAGCAGTGAATGGGTGACTAAGTCCTACGAGCAGTACTTC. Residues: CASSEWVTKSYEQYF.

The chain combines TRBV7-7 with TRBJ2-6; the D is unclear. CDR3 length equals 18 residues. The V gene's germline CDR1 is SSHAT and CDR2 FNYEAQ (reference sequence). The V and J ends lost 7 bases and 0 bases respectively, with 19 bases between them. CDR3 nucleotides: TGTGCCAGCACTCCCCGGGCAGTCAACATCTCTGGGGCCAACGTCCTGACTTTC. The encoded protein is CASTPRAVNISGANVLTF.